A single sample gave rise to the 18 T cell receptor beta chains below, sequenced in a study of OX40 agonist ivuxolimab in advanced cancers. The assay was immunoSEQ multiplex PCR, and TCRdb's table has in-frame clones only and misses some. The sample lists 65,000 to 75,000 clones; 80% to 90% were seen once. Sequencing used CD4+ or CD8+ T cells sorted from blood, obtained in a trial of the OX40 agonist ivuxolimab. The receptors derive from an adult with an advanced solid tumor such as melanoma, head and neck, liver or kidney cancer.

The chain employs TRBV2 and TRBJ2-7, with TRBD1 matching over 7 bases. This CDR3 is built from 14 residues. Germline V CDR1 and CDR2: SNHLY, FYNNEI. V gave up 4 bases and J gave up 4 bases; unmatched junction bases: 7. This chain's CDR3 is CASSVQGNRYEQYF. The CDR3 bases are TGTGCCAGCAGTGTACAGGGGAATAGGTACGAGCAGTACTTC.

The V call is TRBV6-4, the J call TRBJ2-5, with 10 positions matching TRBD1. J gave up 4 bases and V 4 bases, and 6 bases lay outside the gene matches. Looked up from germline, CDR1 is MRHNA and CDR2 is SNTAGT. CDR3 length: 15 amino acids. In DNA, the CDR3 is TGTGCCAGCAGTGCCGGGACAGGGGAGGGAGAGACCCAGTACTTC. Translated: CASSAGTGEGETQYF.

This clone was recorded only once. V and J are TRBV7-9 and TRBJ2-2, with a possible D match to TRBD2 (6 bases). Germline assignment: CDR1 SEHNR and CDR2 FQNEAQ (reference sequence). The V end lost 3 bases, the J end lost 5 bases, and 10 bases lay between the germline ends. This CDR3 spans 14 amino acids. The CDR3 spells CASSLEGWTGELFF. The CDR3 coding sequence is TGTGCCAGCAGCTTGGAGGGGTGGACCGGGGAGCTGTTTTTT.

The rearrangement uses TRBV29-1 and TRBJ2-2; TRBD2 is a possible D gene (5 bases). The V and J ends lost 7 bases and 0 bases respectively, with 12 bases between them. The CDR3 covers 14 residues. Germline V gene sequence: CDR1 SQVTM, CDR2 ANQGSEA. The CDR3 loop reads CSAKTGTNTGELFF. The CDR3, as DNA: TGCAGCGCGAAGACCGGGACGAACACCGGGGAGCTGTTTTTT.

The chain carries TRBV11-1 and TRBJ1-1; D call uncertain. V shed 4 bases and J shed 4 bases, with 13 bases lying between them. Germline V gene lookup returns CDR1 SGHAT and CDR2 FQDESV (reference sequence). The CDR3 runs 14 residues. CDR3 protein: CASSSGGEGTEAFF. For the CDR3, the DNA is TGTGCCAGCAGCTCCGGCGGAGAGGGCACTGAAGCTTTCTTT.

V gene TRBV7-3 combines with J gene TRBJ2-1; weak D call: TRBD2 (6 bases). The CDR3 runs to 13 residues. From germline, CDR1 is SGHTA and CDR2 FQGTGA. V lost 5 bases, J lost 4 bases, and 9 bases lay in between. The CDR3: CASSPDYYNEQFF. As DNA, the CDR3 is TGTGCCAGCAGCCCGGACTATTACAATGAGCAGTTCTTC.

V usage is TRBV19 and J usage is TRBJ2-2; 11 bases fit TRBD1. The CDR3 has 16 amino acids. V gave up 4 bases and J gave up 4 bases; unmatched junction bases: 5. CDR1 is LNHDA and CDR2 is SQIVND in the germline V gene (reference sequence). CDR3 DNA sequence: TGTGCCAGTAGTAAGGGGACAGGGGGGGGCACCGGGGAGCTGTTTTTT. This encodes CASSKGTGGGTGELFF. The full variable domain, in which reference TRBV19 and TRBJ2-2 provide the parts outside the CDR3, is DGGITQSPKYLFRKEGQNVTLSCEQNLNHDAMYWYRQDPGQGLRLIYYSQIVNDFQKGDIAEGYSVSREKKESFPLTVTSAQKNPTAFYLCASSKGTGGGTGELFFGEGSRLTVL.

This chain links TRBV12-5 with TRBJ1-1, with a tentative D call TRBD1 (6 bases). CDR1 is LGHNT, CDR2 FRNRAP, per germline. Trimming cost V 4 bases and J 1 base, with 10 bases left between them. This CDR3 has 14 residues. The CDR3 bases are TGTGCTAGTGGTTCAGGGACATCGAACACTGAAGCTTTCTTT. Translation gives CASGSGTSNTEAFF.

This rearrangement joins TRBV2 to TRBJ2-3, with a tentative D call TRBD1 (6 bases). V lost 8 bases and J 2 bases, leaving 11 bases between the germline ends. CDR3 length: 13 residues. Germline lookup yields CDR1 SNHLY and CDR2 FYNNEI. The chain's CDR3 is CASGGHLTDTQYF. The CDR3 coding sequence is TGTGCCAGCGGGGGACACCTCACAGATACGCAGTATTTT.

This clone appeared a single time. The chain links TRBV6-1 to TRBJ2-2; D is undetermined. The germline gives CDR1 MNHNS, CDR2 SASEGT. This CDR3 spans 14 amino acids. V was pared by 6 bases and J by 8 bases, with 16 bases between. This CDR3 is CASRAGSTSGELFF. In nucleotides, the CDR3 is TGTGCCAGCAGGGCCGGGTCCACATCGGGGGAGCTGTTTTTT.

V and J are TRBV5-1 and TRBJ1-2; 7 positions match TRBD1. The germline CDR1 and CDR2 sequences are SGHRS and YFSETQ. The CDR3 covers 14 residues. After removal of 0 bases from V and 4 bases from J, the junction contained 3 bases not matched to a gene. The CDR3 region has the DNA TGCGCCAGCAGCTTGGAGGGGGCTGGCTATGGCTACACCTTC. It translates to CASSLEGAGYGYTF.

This clone appeared a few times. Other DNA sequences from this sample encode an identical CDR3 as well. This chain's CDR3 is CASSEEGIQPQHF. The DNA of the CDR3 is TGTGCCAGCAGTGAGGAAGGTATCCAGCCCCAGCATTTT. This chain connects TRBV2 to TRBJ1-5; D is unresolved. The CDR3 spans 13 residues. Germline loops: CDR1 SNHLY, CDR2 FYNNEI. Deletions cut 3 bases from V and 7 bases from J, with 10 bases between.

The V and J genes are TRBV28 and TRBJ2-2, with 7 positions matching TRBD2. The CDR3 has 14 amino acids. The germline CDR1 and CDR2 sequences are MDHEN and SYDVKM. With 8 bases clipped from V and 7 bases from J, the junction kept 10 bases outside the gene matches. CDR3 protein: CASLNQREGGELFF. For the CDR3, the DNA is TGTGCCAGCCTTAACCAGCGGGAAGGCGGGGAGCTGTTTTTT.

This rearrangement joins TRBV5-1 to TRBJ1-4; D might be TRBD1 (5 bases). The CDR3 runs 17 residues. In germline, CDR1 is SGHRS, CDR2 YFSETQ. Trimming left V 4 bases short and J 2 bases short, with 18 bases between. This chain's CDR3 is CASSTRRGGFTNEKLFF. In nucleotides, the CDR3 is TGCGCCAGCAGCACCCGGAGGGGAGGCTTCACTAATGAAAAACTGTTTTTT.

The gene calls are TRBV7-9 and TRBJ1-2, with 10 bases fitting TRBD1. V gave up 6 bases and J gave up 4 bases; unmatched junction bases: 8. The CDR3 extends over 15 amino acids. From germline, CDR1 is SEHNR and CDR2 FQNEAQ (reference sequence). The CDR3 nucleotides are TGTGCCAGCAGAAAAGGGACAGGGGATCCCTATGGCTACACCTTC. It codes for CASRKGTGDPYGYTF.

V is TRBV27 and J is TRBJ1-3, with D possibly TRBD1 on 6 matching bases. The V gene's germline CDR1 is MNHEY and CDR2 SMNVEV (reference sequence). The CDR3 has 13 amino acids. The V gene lost 8 bases and the J gene lost 5 bases, with 13 bases spanning the gap. CDR3: CASGYRDRNTIYF. The CDR3 DNA follows: TGTGCCAGCGGGTACAGGGATAGAAACACCATATATTTT.

This chain links TRBV6-5 with TRBJ1-1; 9 bases line up with TRBD1. Germline assignment: CDR1 MNHEY and CDR2 SVGAGI. With V trimmed by 6 bases and J by 4 bases, 9 bases remained unmatched. This CDR3 is built from 15 residues. For the CDR3, the DNA is TGTGCCAGCAGGTGGGGTACAGGGGGCCTCACTGAAGCTTTCTTT. It translates to CASRWGTGGLTEAFF.

About this clone itself: Compared with germline, one end of the junction differs, possibly owing to a read error. The chain carries TRBV7-2 and TRBJ2-3; 7 bases line up with TRBD2. CDR1 and CDR2 from the germline V gene are SGHTA and FQGNSA. The CDR3 totals 15 residues. This CDR3 is CASTRLAVSTDTQYF. Here the CDR3 DNA reads TGTGCCAGCACTCGGCTAGCGGTCAGCACCGATACGCAGTATTTT.